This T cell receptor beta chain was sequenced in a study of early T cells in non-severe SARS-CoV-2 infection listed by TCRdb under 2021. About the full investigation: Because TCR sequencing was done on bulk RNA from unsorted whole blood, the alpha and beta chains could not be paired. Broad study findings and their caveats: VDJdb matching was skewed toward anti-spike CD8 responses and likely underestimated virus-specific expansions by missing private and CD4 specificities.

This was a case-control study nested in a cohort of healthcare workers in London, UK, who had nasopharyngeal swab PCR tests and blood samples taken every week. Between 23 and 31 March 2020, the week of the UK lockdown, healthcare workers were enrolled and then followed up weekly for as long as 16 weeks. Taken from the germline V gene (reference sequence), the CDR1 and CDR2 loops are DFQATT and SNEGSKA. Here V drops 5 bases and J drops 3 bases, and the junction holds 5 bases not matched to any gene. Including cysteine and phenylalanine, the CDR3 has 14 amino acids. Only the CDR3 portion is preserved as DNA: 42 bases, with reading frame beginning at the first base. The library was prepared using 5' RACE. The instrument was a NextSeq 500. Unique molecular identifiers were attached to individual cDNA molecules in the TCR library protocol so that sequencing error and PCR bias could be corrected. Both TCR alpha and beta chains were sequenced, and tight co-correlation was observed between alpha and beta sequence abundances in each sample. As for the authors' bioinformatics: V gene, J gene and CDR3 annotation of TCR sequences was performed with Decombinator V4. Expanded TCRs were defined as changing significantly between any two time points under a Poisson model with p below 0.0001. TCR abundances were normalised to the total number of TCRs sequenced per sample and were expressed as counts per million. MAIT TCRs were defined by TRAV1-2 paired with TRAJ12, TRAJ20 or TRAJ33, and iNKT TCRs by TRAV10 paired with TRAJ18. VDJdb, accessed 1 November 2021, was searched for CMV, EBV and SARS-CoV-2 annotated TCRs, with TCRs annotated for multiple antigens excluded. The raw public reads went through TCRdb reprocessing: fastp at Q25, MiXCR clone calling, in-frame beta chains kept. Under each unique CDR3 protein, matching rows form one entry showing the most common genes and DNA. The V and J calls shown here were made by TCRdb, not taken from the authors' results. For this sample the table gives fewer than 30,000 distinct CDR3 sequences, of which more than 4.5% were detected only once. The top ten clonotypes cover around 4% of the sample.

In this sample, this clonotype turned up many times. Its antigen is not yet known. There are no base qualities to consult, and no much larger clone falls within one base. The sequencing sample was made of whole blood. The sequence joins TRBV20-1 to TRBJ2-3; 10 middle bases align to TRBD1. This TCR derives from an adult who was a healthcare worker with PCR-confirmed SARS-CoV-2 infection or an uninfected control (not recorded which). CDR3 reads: CSARRQGATDTQYF. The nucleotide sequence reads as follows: TGCAGTGCTCGAAGACAGGGGGCGACAGATACGCAGTATTTT.